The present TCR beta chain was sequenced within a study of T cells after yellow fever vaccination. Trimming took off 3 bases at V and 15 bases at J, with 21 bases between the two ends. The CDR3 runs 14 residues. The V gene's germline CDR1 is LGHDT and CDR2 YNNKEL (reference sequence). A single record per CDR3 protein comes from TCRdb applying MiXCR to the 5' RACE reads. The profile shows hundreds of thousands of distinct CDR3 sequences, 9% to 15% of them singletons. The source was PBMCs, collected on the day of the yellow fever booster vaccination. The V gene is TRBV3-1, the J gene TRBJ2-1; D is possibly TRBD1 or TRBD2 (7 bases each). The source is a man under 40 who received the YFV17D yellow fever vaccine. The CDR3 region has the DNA TGTGCCAGCAGCCAGGCAACCCAGGGGGGGATCGTGTTCTTC. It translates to CASSQATQGGIVFF.